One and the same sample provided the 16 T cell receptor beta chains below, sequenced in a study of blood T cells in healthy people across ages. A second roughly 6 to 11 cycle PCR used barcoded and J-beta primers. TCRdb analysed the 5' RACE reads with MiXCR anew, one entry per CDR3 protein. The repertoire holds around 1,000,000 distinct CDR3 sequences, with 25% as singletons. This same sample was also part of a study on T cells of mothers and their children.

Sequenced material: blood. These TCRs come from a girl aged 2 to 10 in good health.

The CDR3 loop is CASSGLLASLETQYF. The CDR3, as DNA: TGTGCCAGCAGTGGGCTCCTAGCCTCTCTAGAGACCCAGTACTTC. This chain links TRBV2 with TRBJ2-5, with D tentatively TRBD2 (5 bases). CDR1 is SNHLY and CDR2 is FYNNEI in the germline V gene. CDR3 length equals 15 residues. V shed 4 bases and J shed 4 bases, with 16 bases lying between them.

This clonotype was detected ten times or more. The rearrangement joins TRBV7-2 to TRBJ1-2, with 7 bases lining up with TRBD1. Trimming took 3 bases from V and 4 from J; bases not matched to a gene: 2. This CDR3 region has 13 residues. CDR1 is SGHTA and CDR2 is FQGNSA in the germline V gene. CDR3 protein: CASSLGQTYGYTF. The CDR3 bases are TGTGCCAGCAGCTTGGGACAGACCTATGGCTACACCTTC.

The CDR3 sequence is CASSSFPALMGGNEQFF. The CDR3 DNA sequence: TGTGCCAGCAGCTCTTTCCCCGCGTTAATGGGGGGCAATGAGCAGTTCTTC. The chain combines TRBV7-3 with TRBJ2-1, with a weak D call TRBD2 (6 bases). Germline CDR1 SGHTA, CDR2 FQGTGA. This CDR3 is built from 17 residues. Trimming took 4 bases from V and 6 from J, leaving 22 bases between them.

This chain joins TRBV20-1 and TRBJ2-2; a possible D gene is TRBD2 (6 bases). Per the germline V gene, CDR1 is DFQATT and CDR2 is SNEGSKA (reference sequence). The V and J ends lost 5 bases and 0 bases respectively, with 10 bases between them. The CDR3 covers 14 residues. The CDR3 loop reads CSAGLTPNTGELFF. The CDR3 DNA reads TGCAGTGCTGGACTAACTCCGAACACCGGGGAGCTGTTTTTT.

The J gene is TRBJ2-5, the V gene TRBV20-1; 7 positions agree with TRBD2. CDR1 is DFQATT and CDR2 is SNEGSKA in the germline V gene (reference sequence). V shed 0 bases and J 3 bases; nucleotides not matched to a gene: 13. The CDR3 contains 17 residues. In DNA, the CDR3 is TGCAGTGCTAGAGATTGGTTGGTCGGCGGGGGAGAAGAGACCCAGTACTTC. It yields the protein CSARDWLVGGGEETQYF.

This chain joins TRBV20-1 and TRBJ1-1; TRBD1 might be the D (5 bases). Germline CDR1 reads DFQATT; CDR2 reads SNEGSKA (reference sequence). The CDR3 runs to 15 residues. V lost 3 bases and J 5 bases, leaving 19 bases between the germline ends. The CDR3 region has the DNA TGCAGTGCTAGCGTGTCTGGGGCGAGGAGTACTGAAGCTTTCTTT. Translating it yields CSASVSGARSTEAFF.

For the CDR3, the DNA is TGTGCCAGCAGGGCCGGGACAGGGGTATCCGGGGAGCTGTTTTTT. It encodes CASRAGTGVSGELFF. The genes are TRBV2 and TRBJ2-2; 10 nucleotides match TRBD1. Germline CDR1 and CDR2: SNHLY and FYNNEI. V was pared by 6 bases and J by 6 bases, with 7 bases of the junction left unmatched. This CDR3 has 15 residues.

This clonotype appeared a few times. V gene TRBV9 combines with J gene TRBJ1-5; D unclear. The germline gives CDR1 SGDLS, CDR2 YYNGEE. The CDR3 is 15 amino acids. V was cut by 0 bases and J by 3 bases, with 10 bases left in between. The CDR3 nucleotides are TGTGCCAGCAGCGTAGGGGGTTCACTCAATCAGCCCCAGCATTTT. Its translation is CASSVGGSLNQPQHF.

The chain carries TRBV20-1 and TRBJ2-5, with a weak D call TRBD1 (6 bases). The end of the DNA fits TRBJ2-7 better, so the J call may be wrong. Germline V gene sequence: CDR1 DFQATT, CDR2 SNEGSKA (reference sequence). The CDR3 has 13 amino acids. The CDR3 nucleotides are TGCAGTGCTAGAGGGGGACAATCCTACGAGCAGTACTTC. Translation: CSARGGQSYEQYF.

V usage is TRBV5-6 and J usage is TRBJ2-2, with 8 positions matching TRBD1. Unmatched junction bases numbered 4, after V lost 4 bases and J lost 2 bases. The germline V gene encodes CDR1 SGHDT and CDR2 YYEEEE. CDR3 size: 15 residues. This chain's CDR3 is CASSRDRGNTGELFF. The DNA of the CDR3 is TGTGCCAGCAGCCGAGACAGGGGAAACACCGGGGAGCTGTTTTTT.

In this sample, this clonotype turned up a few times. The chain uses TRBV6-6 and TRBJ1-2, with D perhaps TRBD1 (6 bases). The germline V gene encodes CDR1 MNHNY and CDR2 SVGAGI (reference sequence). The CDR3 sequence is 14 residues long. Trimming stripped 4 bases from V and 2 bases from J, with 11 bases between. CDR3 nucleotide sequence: TGTGCCAGCAGTTCAGGGGACGTCAACTATGGCTACACCTTC. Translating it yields CASSSGDVNYGYTF.

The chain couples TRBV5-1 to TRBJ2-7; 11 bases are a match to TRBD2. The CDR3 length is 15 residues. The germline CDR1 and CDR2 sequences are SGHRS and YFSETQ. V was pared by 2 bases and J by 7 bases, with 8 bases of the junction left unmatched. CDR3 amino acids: CASSFELAGVSEQYF. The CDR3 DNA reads TGCGCCAGCAGCTTCGAACTAGCGGGAGTGAGTGAGCAGTACTTC.

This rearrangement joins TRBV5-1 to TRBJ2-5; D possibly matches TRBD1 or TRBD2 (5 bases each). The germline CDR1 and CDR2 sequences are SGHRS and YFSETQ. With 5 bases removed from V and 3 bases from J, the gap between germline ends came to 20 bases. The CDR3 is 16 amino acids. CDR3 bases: TGCGCCAGCAGACCAACTTTACCGGGACCCAAAGAGACCCAGTACTTC. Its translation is CASRPTLPGPKETQYF. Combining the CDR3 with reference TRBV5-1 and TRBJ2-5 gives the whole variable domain KAGVTQTPRYLIKTRGQQVTLSCSPISGHRSVSWYQQTPGQGLQFLFEYFSETQRNKGNFPGRFSGRQFSNSRSEMNVSTLELGDSALYLCASRPTLPGPKETQYFGPGTRLLVL.

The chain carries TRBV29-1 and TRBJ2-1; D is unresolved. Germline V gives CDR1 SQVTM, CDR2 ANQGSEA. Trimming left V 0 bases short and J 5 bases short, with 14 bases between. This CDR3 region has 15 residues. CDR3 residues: CSVEEGARRNNEQFF. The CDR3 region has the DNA TGCAGCGTTGAAGAAGGAGCTAGAAGGAACAATGAGCAGTTCTTC.

CDR3: CASSLEGGIQETQYF. The DNA for the CDR3 is TGCGCCAGCAGCTTGGAGGGAGGGATACAAGAGACCCAGTACTTC. The genes are TRBV5-1 and TRBJ2-5, with 7 bases aligning to TRBD2. Germline V lookup: CDR1 SGHRS, CDR2 YFSETQ. The V gene end was trimmed by 0 bases and the J gene end by 2 bases; junction bases not matched to a gene: 4. This CDR3 contains 15 residues. The full variable domain, in which reference TRBV5-1 and TRBJ2-5 provide the parts outside the CDR3, is KAGVTQTPRYLIKTRGQQVTLSCSPISGHRSVSWYQQTPGQGLQFLFEYFSETQRNKGNFPGRFSGRQFSNSRSEMNVSTLELGDSALYLCASSLEGGIQETQYFGPGTRLLVL.

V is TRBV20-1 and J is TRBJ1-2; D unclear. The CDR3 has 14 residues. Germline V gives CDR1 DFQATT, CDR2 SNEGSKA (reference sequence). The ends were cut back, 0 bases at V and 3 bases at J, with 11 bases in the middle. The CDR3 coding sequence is TGCAGTGCTAGAGACGGGCGCGGAGACTATGGCTACACCTTC. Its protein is CSARDGRGDYGYTF.